This record concerns one T cell receptor beta chain sequence. Its antigen is currently unknown. CDR1 SGHRS and CDR2 YFSETQ come from the germline V gene. This CDR3 has 15 residues. V shed 1 base and J 5 bases; nucleotides not matched to a gene: 7. This specimen comes from a study of vaccination and CD4 T cells after COVID-19. Broader study findings: Clonotypes reactive to SARS-CoV-2 had a median that went up from roughly 21 to 40, but not significantly.

Documented treatment: roughly 10-day PBMC culture with coronavirus spike peptide pools or control peptides (ViraFEST assay). Harvesting of the unexposed donor's CD4+ T cells predated the COVID-19 pandemic (2011-2018). Sequencing of cultured CD4+ T cell DNA used the Oncomine TCR Beta short-read assay. Each CDR3 protein gets one entry after TCRdb re-called the PCR reads with MiXCR. The data show some 6,900 distinct CDR3 sequences, approximately 48% seen once. Sequencing was performed on CD4+ T cells from blood, cultured in vitro. J is TRBJ2-7 and V is TRBV5-1; 9 bases are a match to TRBD2. The TCR sequence derives from a human donor in good health. Here the CDR3 reads CASSLLAGSRHEQYF. The CDR3 nucleotides read TGCGCCAGCAGCTTGCTAGCGGGAAGTCGTCACGAGCAGTACTTC.